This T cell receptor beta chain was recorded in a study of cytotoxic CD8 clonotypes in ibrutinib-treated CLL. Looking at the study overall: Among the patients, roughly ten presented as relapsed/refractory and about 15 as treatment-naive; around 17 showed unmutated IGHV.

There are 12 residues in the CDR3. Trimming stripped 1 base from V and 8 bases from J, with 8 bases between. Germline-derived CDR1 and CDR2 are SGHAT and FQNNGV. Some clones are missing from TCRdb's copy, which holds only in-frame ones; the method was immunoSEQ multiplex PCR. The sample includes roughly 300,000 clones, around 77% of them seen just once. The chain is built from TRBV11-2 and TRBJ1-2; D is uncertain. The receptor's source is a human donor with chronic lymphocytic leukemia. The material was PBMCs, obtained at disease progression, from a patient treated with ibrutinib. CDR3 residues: CASSLGAGGYTF. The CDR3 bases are TGTGCCAGCAGCTTAGGTGCGGGGGGCTACACCTTC.